The 15 T cell receptor beta chains below all came from one sample that was sequenced in a study of blood T cell repertoires in COVID-19. The assay was immunoSEQ multiplex PCR, and TCRdb's table has in-frame clones only and misses some. The data hold about 270,000 clones, with approximately 90% observed a single time. Source material: PBMCs or T cells enriched from blood (not recorded which). All receptors derive from a man aged 35-49 years who had been exposed to COVID-19.

The gene calls are TRBV5-1 and TRBJ2-2; D is unresolved. This CDR3 spans 16 amino acids. Trimming shortened V by 1 base and J by 0 bases, and 10 bases separated the two germline ends. The germline V gene has CDR1 SGHRS and CDR2 YFSETQ. The CDR3 nucleotides are TGCGCCAGCAGCTTGCAGACTTCCGCGAACACCGGGGAGCTGTTTTTT. Translating it yields CASSLQTSANTGELFF.

The chain joins TRBV28 to TRBJ2-3, with TRBD2 identical over 10 bases. CDR3 length equals 16 residues. Germline lookup yields CDR1 MDHEN and CDR2 SYDVKM. V shed 2 bases, J shed 2 bases, and the junction held 4 bases outside the gene matches. The CDR3 is CASSLVLAGYTDTQYF. The CDR3, as DNA: TGTGCCAGCAGTTTAGTACTAGCGGGATACACAGATACGCAGTATTTT.

The CDR3 region is CASSSSYRAFF. The CDR3 nucleotides read TGCGCCAGCAGCTCCTCTTACAGAGCTTTCTTT. The rearrangement joins TRBV5-1 to TRBJ1-1; no firm D call. The V end was cut by 3 bases, the J end by 10 bases, with 10 bases between. CDR1 and CDR2 from the germline V gene are SGHRS and YFSETQ. The CDR3 length is 11 residues.

This clone appeared a single time. The chain links TRBV9 to TRBJ2-3, with D possibly being TRBD2 (6 bases). The CDR3 covers 17 residues. Trimming took off 4 bases at V and 6 bases at J, with 24 bases between the two ends. Germline V lookup: CDR1 SGDLS, CDR2 YYNGEE. CDR3 sequence reads: CASSIWGVADPRDTQYF. The CDR3 region has the DNA TGTGCCAGCAGCATATGGGGGGTAGCGGATCCGCGGGATACGCAGTATTTT.

V and J are TRBV7-9 and TRBJ2-3; 7 nucleotides line up with TRBD2. J gave up 6 bases and V 2 bases, and 8 bases lay outside the gene matches. CDR1 is SEHNR, CDR2 FQNEAQ, per germline (reference sequence). The CDR3 runs 15 residues. CDR3 residues: CASSLTGGSVDTQYF. The CDR3, as DNA: TGTGCCAGCAGCTTAACGGGCGGGAGTGTGGATACGCAGTATTTT.

The chain joins TRBV5-1 to TRBJ2-1, with D uncertain. The CDR3 runs 13 residues. Germline-derived CDR1 and CDR2 are SGHRS and YFSETQ. V lost 3 bases and J lost 4, with 8 bases in between. The CDR3 is CASSSSQYNEQFF. The CDR3 DNA reads as TGCGCCAGCAGCTCGTCACAGTACAATGAGCAGTTCTTC.

The chain carries TRBV3-1 (or the pseudogene TRBV3-2) and TRBJ2-3; perhaps TRBD1 as D (5 bases). CDR1 and CDR2 (germline): LGHDT, YNNKEL (reference sequence). The CDR3 totals 15 residues. The V end was cut by 1 base, the J end by 7 bases, with 15 bases between. Written as DNA, the CDR3 is TGTGCCAGCAGCCAAGGAAACCAGGGTAGAAATACGCAGTATTTT. Amino acid sequence: CASSQGNQGRNTQYF.

V and J are TRBV28 and TRBJ2-3; 7 positions match TRBD2. Germline CDR1 MDHEN, CDR2 SYDVKM. Germline trimming cut 6 bases from V and 5 bases from J; bases unmatched to any gene: 17. This CDR3 has 17 residues. CDR3 in DNA: TGTGCCAGCAGCCAACTTACCCCCGCGGGAGTACGAGATACGCAGTATTTT. The encoded protein is CASSQLTPAGVRDTQYF. The full variable domain, rest sourced from reference TRBV28 and TRBJ2-3, is DVKVTQSSRYLVKRTGEKVFLECVQDMDHENMFWYRQDPGLGLRLIYFSYDVKMKEKGDIPEGYSVSREKKERFSLILESASTNQTSMYLCASSQLTPAGVRDTQYFGPGTRLTVL.

The chain combines TRBV11-3 with TRBJ2-2; tentatively, D is TRBD1 (6 bases). V was pared by 5 bases and J by 6 bases, with 10 bases between. CDR3 length: 13 amino acids. Per germline, CDR1 SGHNT and CDR2 YENEEA. CDR3 loop: CASSQRGSGELFF. The CDR3 DNA is TGTGCCAGCAGCCAGAGGGGGTCCGGGGAGCTGTTTTTT.

This chain uses TRBV29-1 with TRBJ1-2; D not resolved. Germline V gives CDR1 SQVTM, CDR2 ANQGSEA. Trimming took off 6 bases at V and 5 bases at J, with 16 bases between the two ends. There are 13 residues in the CDR3. This CDR3 is CSVALQSQYGYTF. The DNA of the CDR3 is TGCAGCGTCGCATTACAGAGCCAGTATGGCTACACCTTC. Full variable domain (missing parts from reference TRBV29-1 and TRBJ1-2): SAVISQKPSRDICQRGTSLTIQCQVDSQVTMMFWYRQQPGQSLTLIATANQGSEATYESGFVIDKFPISRPNLTFSTLTVSNMSPEDSSIYLCSVALQSQYGYTFGSGTRLTVV.

This chain links TRBV28 with TRBJ2-7; perhaps TRBD2 as D (5 bases). This CDR3 comprises 14 residues. CDR1 and CDR2 from the germline V gene are MDHEN and SYDVKM. Trimming shortened V by 6 bases and J by 4 bases, and 16 bases separated the two germline ends. The chain's CDR3 is CASSRMTGEYEQYF. The CDR3 nucleotides read TGTGCCAGCAGCCGAATGACCGGGGAGTACGAGCAGTACTTC.

In its sample, this clone was seen once. This chain joins TRBV30 and TRBJ2-3; 10 nucleotides agree with TRBD2. V was pared by 3 bases and J by 5 bases, with 11 bases of the junction left unmatched. The CDR3 has 16 residues. The germline V gene encodes CDR1 GTSNPN and CDR2 SVGIG (reference sequence). CDR3 amino acids: CAWRTVQGLAQDTQYF. The CDR3 DNA is TGTGCCTGGAGGACTGTCCAGGGACTAGCGCAAGATACGCAGTATTTT.

The CDR3 region is CASSQGQTGGSPLHF. CDR3 coding DNA: TGTGCCAGCAGCCAAGGGCAAACGGGAGGATCACCCCTCCACTTT. The J gene is TRBJ1-6, the V gene TRBV3-1 (or the pseudogene TRBV3-2); no definite D call. Germline-derived CDR1 and CDR2 are LGHDT and YNNKEL (reference sequence). The ends were cut back, 1 base at V and 10 bases at J, with 14 bases in the middle. CDR3 length equals 15 residues.

The V and J genes are TRBV9 and TRBJ1-6, with 10 bases that match TRBD1. The CDR3 totals 15 residues. Germline CDR1 is SGDLS and CDR2 is YYNGEE. The trim removed 2 bases at V and 13 bases at J, leaving 9 bases unmatched. The CDR3 DNA reads TGTGCCAGCAGCGTTGGGATGGGACAGGGGTTTCCCCTCCACTTT. It codes for CASSVGMGQGFPLHF.

The chain employs TRBV5-1 and TRBJ2-5, with D perhaps TRBD1 (6 bases). V lost 4 bases and J lost 3, with 16 bases in between. Germline values: CDR1 SGHRS, CDR2 YFSETQ. The CDR3 spans 15 residues. CDR3 sequence (DNA): TGCGCCAGCAGCACCCTACAGGGAGTCGAAGAGACCCAGTACTTC. Its protein product is CASSTLQGVEETQYF.